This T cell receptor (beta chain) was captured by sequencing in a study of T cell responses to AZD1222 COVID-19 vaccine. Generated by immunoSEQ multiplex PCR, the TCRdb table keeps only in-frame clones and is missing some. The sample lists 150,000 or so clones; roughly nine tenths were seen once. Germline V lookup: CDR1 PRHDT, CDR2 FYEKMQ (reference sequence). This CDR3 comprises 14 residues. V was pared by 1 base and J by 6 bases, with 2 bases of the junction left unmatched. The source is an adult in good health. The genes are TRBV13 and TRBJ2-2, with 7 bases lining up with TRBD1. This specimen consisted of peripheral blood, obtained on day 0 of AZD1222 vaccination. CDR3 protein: CASSLERGPGELFF. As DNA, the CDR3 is TGTGCCAGCAGCTTAGAGAGGGGGCCCGGGGAGCTGTTTTTT.